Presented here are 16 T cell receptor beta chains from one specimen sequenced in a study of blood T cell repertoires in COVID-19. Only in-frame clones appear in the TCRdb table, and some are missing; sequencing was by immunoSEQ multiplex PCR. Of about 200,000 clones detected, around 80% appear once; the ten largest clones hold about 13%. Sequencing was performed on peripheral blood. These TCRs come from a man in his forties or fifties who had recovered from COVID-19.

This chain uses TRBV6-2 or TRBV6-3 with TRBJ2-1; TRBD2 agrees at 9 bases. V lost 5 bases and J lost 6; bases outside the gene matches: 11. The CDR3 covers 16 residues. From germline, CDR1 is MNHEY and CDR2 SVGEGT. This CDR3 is CASSHGRLAGTNEQFF. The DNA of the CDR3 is TGTGCCAGCAGTCACGGGCGGCTAGCGGGGACCAATGAGCAGTTCTTC.

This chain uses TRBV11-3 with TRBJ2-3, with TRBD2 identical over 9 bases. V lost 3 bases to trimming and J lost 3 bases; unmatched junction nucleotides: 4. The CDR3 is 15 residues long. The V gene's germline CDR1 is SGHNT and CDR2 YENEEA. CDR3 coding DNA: TGTGCCAGCAGCTTTGGGACTAGCCCGACAGATACGCAGTATTTT. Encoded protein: CASSFGTSPTDTQYF.

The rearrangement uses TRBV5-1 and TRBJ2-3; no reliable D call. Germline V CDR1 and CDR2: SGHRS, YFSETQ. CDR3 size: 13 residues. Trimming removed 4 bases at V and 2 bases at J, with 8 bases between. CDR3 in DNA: TGCGCCAGCAGCCCGGTTGTCACAGATACGCAGTATTTT. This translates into CASSPVVTDTQYF.

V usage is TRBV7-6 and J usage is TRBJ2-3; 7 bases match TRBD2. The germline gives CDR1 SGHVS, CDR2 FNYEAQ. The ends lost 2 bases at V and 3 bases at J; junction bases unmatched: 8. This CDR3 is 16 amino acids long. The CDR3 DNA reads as TGTGCCAGCAGCTTATTCATTGGGGGAGGGACAGATACGCAGTATTTT. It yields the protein CASSLFIGGGTDTQYF.

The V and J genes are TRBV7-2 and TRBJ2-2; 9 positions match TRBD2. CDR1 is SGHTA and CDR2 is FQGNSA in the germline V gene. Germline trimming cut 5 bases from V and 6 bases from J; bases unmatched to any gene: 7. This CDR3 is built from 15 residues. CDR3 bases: TGTGCCAGCAGCCCACAGCGGGAGGTCGCCGGGGAGCTGTTTTTT. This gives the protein CASSPQREVAGELFF.

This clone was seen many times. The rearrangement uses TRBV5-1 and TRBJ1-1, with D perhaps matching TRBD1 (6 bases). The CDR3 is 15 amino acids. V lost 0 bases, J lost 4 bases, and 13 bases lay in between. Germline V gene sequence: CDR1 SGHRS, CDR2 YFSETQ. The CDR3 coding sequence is TGCGCCAGCAGCTTGGAATCCAGGGGTTCCACTGAAGCTTTCTTT. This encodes CASSLESRGSTEAFF.

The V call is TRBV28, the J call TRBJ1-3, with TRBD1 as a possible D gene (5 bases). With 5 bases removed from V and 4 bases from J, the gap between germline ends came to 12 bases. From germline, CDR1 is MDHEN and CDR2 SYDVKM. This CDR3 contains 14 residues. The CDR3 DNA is TGTGCCAGCAGTCGGGGGTTTTACGGAAACACCATATATTTT. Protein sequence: CASSRGFYGNTIYF.

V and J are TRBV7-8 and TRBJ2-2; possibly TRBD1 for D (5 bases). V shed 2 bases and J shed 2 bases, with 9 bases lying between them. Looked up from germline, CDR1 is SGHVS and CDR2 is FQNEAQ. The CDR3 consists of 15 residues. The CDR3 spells CASSLRTINTGELFF. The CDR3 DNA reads TGTGCCAGCAGCTTAAGGACAATCAACACCGGGGAGCTGTTTTTT.

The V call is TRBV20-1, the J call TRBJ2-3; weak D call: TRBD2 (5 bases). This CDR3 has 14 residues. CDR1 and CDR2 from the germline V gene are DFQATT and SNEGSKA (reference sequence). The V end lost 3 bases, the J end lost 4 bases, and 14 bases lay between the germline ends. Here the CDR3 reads CSASWRSSADTQYF. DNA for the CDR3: TGCAGTGCTAGTTGGAGGTCTTCCGCAGATACGCAGTATTTT.

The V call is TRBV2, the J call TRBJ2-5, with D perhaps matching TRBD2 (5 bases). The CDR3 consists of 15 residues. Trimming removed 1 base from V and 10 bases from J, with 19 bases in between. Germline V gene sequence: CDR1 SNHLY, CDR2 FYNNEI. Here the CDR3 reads CASSEDRGLPRGQYF. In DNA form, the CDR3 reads TGTGCCAGCAGTGAAGATCGAGGGTTGCCAAGAGGCCAGTACTTC.

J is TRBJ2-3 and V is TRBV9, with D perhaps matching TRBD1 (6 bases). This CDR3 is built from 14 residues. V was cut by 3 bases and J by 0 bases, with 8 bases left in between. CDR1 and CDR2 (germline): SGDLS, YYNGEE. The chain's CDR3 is CASSEDRSTDTQYF. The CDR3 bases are TGTGCCAGCAGCGAGGACAGAAGCACAGATACGCAGTATTTT.

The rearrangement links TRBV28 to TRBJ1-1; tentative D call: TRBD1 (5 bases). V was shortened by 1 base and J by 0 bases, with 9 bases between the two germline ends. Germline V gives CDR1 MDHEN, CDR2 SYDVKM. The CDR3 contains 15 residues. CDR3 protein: CASSLSYRMNTEAFF. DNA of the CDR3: TGTGCCAGCAGTTTATCGTACAGGATGAACACTGAAGCTTTCTTT. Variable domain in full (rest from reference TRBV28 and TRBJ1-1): DVKVTQSSRYLVKRTGEKVFLECVQDMDHENMFWYRQDPGLGLRLIYFSYDVKMKEKGDIPEGYSVSREKKERFSLILESASTNQTSMYLCASSLSYRMNTEAFFGQGTRLTVV.

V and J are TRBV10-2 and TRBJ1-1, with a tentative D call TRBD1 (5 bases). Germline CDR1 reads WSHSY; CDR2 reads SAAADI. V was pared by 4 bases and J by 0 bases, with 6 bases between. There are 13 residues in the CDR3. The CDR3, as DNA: TGCGCCAGCAGTGCGGGGGTGAACACTGAAGCTTTCTTT. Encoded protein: CASSAGVNTEAFF.

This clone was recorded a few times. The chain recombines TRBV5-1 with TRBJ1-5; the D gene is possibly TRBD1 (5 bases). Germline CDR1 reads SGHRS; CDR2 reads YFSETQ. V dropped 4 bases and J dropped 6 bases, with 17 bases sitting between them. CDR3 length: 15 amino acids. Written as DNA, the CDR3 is TGCGCCAGCAGCCGCACAGGTGAAGCGGGTCAGCCCCAGCATTTT. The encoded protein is CASSRTGEAGQPQHF.

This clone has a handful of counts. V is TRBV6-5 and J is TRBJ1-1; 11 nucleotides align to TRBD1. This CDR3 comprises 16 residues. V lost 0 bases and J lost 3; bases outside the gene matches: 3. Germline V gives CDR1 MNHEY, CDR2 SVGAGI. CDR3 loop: CASSYSPGQGDTEAFF. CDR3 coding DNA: TGTGCCAGCAGTTACTCGCCGGGACAGGGGGACACTGAAGCTTTCTTT.

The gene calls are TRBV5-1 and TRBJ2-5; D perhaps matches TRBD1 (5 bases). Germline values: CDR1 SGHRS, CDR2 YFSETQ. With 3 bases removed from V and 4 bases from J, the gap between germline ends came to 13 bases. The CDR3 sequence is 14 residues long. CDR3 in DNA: TGCGCCAGCAGCTCAACAGGAATGCGAGAGACCCAGTACTTC. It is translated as CASSSTGMRETQYF.